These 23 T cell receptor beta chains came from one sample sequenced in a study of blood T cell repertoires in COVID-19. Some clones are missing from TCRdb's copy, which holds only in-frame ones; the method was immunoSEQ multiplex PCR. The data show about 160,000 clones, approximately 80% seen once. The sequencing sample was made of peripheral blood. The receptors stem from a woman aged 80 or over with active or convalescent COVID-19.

The CDR3 nucleotides are TGTGCCAGCAGCAACTCGACAGTTTCTGGAAACACCATATATTTT. It translates to CASSNSTVSGNTIYF. The V and J genes are TRBV7-9 and TRBJ1-3; TRBD1 might be the D (5 bases). Trimming left V 5 bases short and J 1 base short, with 12 bases between. The germline V gene encodes CDR1 SEHNR and CDR2 FQNEAQ (reference sequence). The length of the CDR3 is 15 residues.

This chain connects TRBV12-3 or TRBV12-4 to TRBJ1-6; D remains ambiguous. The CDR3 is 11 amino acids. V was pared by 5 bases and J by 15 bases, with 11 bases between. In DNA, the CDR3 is TGTGCCAGCAGTCTTGCCGGTGTCCTCCACTTT. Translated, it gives CASSLAGVLHF.

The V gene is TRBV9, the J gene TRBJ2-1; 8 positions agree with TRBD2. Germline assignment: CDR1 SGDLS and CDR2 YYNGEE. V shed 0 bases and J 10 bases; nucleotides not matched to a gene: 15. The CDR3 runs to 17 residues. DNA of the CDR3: TGTGCCAGCAGCGTAGGGAATAGCGGGGCTCGGCTGGGGGAGCAGTTCTTC. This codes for CASSVGNSGARLGEQFF.

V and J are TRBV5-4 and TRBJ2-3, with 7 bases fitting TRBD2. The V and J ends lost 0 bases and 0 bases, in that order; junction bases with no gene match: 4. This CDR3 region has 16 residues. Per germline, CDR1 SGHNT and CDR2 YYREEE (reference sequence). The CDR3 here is CASSLGLAASTDTQYF. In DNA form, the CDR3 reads TGTGCCAGCAGCTTGGGGCTAGCGGCTAGCACAGATACGCAGTATTTT.

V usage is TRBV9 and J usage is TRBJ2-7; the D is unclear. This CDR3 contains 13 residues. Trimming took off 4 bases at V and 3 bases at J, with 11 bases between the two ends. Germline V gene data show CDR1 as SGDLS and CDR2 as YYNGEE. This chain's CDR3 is CASSPRHGYEQYF. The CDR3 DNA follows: TGTGCCAGCAGCCCCCGACATGGCTACGAGCAGTACTTC. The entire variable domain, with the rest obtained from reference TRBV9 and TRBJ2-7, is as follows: DSGVTQTPKHLITATGQRVTLRCSPRSGDLSVYWYQQSLDQGLQFLIQYYNGEERAKGNILERFSAQQFPDLHSELNLSSLELGDSALYFCASSPRHGYEQYFGPGTRLTVT.

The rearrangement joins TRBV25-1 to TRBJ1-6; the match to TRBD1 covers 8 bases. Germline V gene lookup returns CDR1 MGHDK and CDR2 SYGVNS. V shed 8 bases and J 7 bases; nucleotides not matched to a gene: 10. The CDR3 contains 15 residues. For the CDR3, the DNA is TGTGCCAGCTCAACCGGGACAGGCCTAAATTCACCCCTCCACTTT. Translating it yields CASSTGTGLNSPLHF. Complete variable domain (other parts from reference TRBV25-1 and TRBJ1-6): EADIYQTPRYLVIGTGKKITLECSQTMGHDKMYWYQQDPGMELHLIHYSYGVNSTEKGDLSSESTVSRIRTEHFPLTLESARPSHTSQYLCASSTGTGLNSPLHFGNGTRLTVT.

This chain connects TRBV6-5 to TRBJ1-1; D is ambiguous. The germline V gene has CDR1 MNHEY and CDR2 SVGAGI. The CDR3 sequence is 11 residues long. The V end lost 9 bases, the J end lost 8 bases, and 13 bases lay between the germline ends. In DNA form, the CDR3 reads TGTGCCAGTCCTGGGAGTCAGGAAGCTTTCTTT. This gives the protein CASPGSQEAFF.

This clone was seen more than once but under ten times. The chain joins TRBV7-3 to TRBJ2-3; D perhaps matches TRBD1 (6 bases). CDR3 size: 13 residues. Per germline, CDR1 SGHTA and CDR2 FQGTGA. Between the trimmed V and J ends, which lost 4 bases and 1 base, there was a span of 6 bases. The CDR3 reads CASSSGGTDTQYF. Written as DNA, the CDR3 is TGTGCCAGCAGCTCAGGGGGCACAGATACGCAGTATTTT.

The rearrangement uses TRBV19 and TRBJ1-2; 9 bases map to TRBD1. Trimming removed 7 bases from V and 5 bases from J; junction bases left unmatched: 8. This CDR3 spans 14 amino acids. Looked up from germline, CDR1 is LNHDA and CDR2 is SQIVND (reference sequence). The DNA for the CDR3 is TGTGCCAGTACGAGGGGACAGGGTGATTATGGCTACACCTTC. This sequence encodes CASTRGQGDYGYTF.

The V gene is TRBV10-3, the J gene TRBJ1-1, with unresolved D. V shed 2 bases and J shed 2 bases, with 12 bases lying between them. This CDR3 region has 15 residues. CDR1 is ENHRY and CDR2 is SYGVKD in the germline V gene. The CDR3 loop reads CAISEVDGRNTEAFF. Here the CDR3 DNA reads TGTGCCATCAGTGAGGTAGACGGGAGAAACACTGAAGCTTTCTTT.

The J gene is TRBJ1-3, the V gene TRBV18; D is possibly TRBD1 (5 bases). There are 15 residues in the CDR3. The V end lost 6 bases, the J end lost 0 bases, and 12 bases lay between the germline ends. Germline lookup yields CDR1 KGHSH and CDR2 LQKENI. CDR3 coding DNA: TGTGCCAGCTCGGTGGACAAGAGCTCTGGAAACACCATATATTTT. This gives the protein CASSVDKSSGNTIYF.

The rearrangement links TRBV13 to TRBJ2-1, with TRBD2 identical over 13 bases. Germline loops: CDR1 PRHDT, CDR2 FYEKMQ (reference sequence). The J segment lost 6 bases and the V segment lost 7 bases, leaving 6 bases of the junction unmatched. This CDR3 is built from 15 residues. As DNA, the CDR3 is TGTGCCAGCACCCACCGGACTAGCGGGGGCAATGAGCAGTTCTTC. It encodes CASTHRTSGGNEQFF.

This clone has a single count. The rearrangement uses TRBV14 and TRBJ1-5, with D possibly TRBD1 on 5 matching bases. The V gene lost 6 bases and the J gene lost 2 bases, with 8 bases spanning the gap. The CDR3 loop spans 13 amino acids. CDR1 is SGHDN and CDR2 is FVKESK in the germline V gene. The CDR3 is CASSAGGNQPQHF. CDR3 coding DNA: TGTGCCAGCAGTGCGGGGGGCAATCAGCCCCAGCATTTT.

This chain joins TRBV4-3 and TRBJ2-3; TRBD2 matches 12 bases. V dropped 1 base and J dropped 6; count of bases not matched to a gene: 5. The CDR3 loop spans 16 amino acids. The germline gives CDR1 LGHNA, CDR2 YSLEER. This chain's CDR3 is CASSQALGTSGDTQYF. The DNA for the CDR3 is TGCGCCAGCAGCCAAGCCCTCGGGACTAGCGGGGATACGCAGTATTTT.

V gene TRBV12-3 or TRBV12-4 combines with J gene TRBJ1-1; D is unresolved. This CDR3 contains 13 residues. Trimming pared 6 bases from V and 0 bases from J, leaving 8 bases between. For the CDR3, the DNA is TGTGCCAGCAGGAATACAGTGAACACTGAAGCTTTCTTT. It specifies CASRNTVNTEAFF.

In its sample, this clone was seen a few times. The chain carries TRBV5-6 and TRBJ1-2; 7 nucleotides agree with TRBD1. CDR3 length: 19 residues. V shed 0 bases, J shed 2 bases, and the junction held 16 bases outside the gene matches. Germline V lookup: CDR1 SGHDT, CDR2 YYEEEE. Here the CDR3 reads CASSLEPRQGRKANYGYTF. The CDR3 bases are TGTGCCAGCAGCTTGGAACCCAGACAGGGACGGAAGGCAAACTATGGCTACACCTTC.

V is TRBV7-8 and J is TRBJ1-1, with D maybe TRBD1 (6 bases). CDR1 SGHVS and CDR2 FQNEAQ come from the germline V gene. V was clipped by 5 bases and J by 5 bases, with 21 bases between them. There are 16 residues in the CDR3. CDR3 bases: TGTGCCAGCAGCCTTGAAGGGGGACGGACGGGAACTGAAGCTTTCTTT. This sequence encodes CASSLEGGRTGTEAFF.

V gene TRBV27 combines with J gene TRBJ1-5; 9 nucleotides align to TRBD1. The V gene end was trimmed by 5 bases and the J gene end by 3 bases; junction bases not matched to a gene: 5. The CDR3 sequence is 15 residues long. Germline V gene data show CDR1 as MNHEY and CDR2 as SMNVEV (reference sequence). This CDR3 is CASSGDRVNNQPQHF. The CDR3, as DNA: TGTGCCAGCAGTGGGGACAGGGTCAACAATCAGCCCCAGCATTTT.

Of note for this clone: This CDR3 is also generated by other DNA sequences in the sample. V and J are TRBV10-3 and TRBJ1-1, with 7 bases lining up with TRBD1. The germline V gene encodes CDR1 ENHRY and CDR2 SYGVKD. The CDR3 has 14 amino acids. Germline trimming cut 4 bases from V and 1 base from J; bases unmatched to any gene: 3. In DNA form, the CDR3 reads TGTGCCATCAGTGTTACAGGGGAGAACACTGAAGCTTTCTTT. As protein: CAISVTGENTEAFF.

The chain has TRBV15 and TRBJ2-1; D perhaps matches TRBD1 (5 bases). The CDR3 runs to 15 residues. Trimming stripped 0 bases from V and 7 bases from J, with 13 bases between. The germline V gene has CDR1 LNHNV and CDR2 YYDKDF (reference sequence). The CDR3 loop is CATSREGFPGNEQFF. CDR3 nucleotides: TGTGCCACCAGCAGAGAAGGCTTTCCAGGGAATGAGCAGTTCTTC. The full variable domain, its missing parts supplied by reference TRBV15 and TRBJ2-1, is DAMVIQNPRYQVTQFGKPVTLSCSQTLNHNVMYWYQQKSSQAPKLLFHYYDKDFNNEADTPDNFQSRRPNTSFCFLDIRSPGLGDTAMYLCATSREGFPGNEQFFGPGTRLTVL.

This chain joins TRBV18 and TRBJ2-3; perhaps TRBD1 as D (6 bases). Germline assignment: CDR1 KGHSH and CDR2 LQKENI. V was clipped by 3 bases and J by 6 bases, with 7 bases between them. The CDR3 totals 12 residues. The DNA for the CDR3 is TGTGCCAGCTCACCTACAGGGGATACGCAGTATTTT. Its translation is CASSPTGDTQYF.

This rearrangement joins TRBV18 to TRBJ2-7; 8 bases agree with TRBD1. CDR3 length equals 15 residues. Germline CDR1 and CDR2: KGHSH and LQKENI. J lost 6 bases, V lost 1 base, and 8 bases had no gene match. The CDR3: CASSPLNRGIGEQYF. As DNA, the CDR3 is TGTGCCAGCTCACCACTGAACAGGGGGATCGGCGAGCAGTACTTC.

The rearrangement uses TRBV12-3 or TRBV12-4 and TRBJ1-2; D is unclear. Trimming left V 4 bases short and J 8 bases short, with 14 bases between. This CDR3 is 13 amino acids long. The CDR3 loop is CASSWEGIWGYTF. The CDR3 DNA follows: TGTGCCAGCAGTTGGGAGGGAATCTGGGGCTACACCTTC.